Sequencing of this T cell receptor beta chain was carried out in a study of blood T cell repertoires in COVID-19. This clone was observed once. Authors' methods: Amplification with reference gene primers provided the estimates of nucleated cell counts. Profiling relied on immunoSEQ multiplex PCR, and the TCRdb table lists in-frame clones only, not all of them. V, J and clone size are those of that table, while D and trimming were read from the DNA. The sample records about 240,000 clones, roughly 80% being singletons. With V trimmed by 4 bases and J by 1 base, 3 bases remained unmatched. From germline, CDR1 is SGHRS and CDR2 YFSETQ. CDR3 length: 14 residues.

This TCR came from a woman aged 18-30 years with acute or convalescent COVID-19. Input material: peripheral blood. V and J are TRBV5-1 and TRBJ1-1; 8 nucleotides line up with TRBD1. CDR3 DNA: TGCGCCAGCAGCACGGGACAGGAGAACACTGAAGCTTTCTTT. This encodes CASSTGQENTEAFF.